This entry concerns a single TCR beta chain. Its antigen remains unknown. MiXCR, run by TCRdb on the reads, gives a single entry per CDR3 protein. The sample lists some 900,000 distinct CDR3 sequences; 30% to 35% were seen once. From germline, CDR1 is MNHEY and CDR2 SVGEGT. This CDR3 is built from 17 residues. V was pared by 2 bases and J by 4 bases, with 9 bases of the junction left unmatched. This sample is drawn from a study of T cell repertoires in cytomegalovirus infection. Across the whole study: Public signatures in TCR beta pointed to CMV infection and matching HLA type.

Notes on the study in general: There were carriers of CMV plus the relevant HLA, and cumulative public TCR beta family frequency identified them. It was HLA-C-restricted CMV-specific TCR beta clonotypes that dominated the response ex vivo.

The material sequenced was cultured CD8+ T cells from PBMCs, taken from culture after CMV antigen stimulation. This TCR derives from a human donor in good health (CMV status not recorded). Some clones in this sample may be carry-over from other donors' samples. This chain joins TRBV6-2 or TRBV6-3 and TRBJ2-3, with 10 positions matching TRBD2. The CDR3 is CASSYDRSGGASDTQYF. CDR3 nucleotides: TGTGCCAGCAGTTACGACCGGAGCGGGGGGGCTTCAGATACGCAGTATTTT.